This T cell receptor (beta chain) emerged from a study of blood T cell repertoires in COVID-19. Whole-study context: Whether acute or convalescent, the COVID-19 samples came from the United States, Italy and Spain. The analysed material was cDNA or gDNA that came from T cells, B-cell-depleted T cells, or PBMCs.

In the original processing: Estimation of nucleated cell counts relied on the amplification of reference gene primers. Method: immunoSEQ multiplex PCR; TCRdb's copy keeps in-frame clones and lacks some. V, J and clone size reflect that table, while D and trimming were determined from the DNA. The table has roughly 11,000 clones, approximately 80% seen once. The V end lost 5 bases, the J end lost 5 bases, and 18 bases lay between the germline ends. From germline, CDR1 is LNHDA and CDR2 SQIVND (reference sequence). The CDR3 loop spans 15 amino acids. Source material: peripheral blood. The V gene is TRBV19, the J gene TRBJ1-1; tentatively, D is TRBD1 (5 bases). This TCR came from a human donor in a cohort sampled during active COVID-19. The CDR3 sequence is CASSPRGRGRTEAFF. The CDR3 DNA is TGTGCCAGTAGTCCCCGGGGACGGGGGAGGACTGAAGCTTTCTTT.